These 9 T cell receptor beta chains originate from one sample sequenced in a study of blood T cell repertoires in COVID-19. Using immunoSEQ multiplex PCR, the repertoire was profiled, and TCRdb retains in-frame clones only, with some absent. This sample has some 260,000 clones; approximately 79% occur once, and the top ten carry roughly 4.2%. The sample taken for sequencing was peripheral blood. The receptors were gathered from a woman aged 40 to 50 with active or convalescent COVID-19.

The genes are TRBV30 and TRBJ2-1; TRBD1 matches at 8 bases. Germline CDR1 reads GTSNPN; CDR2 reads SVGIG (reference sequence). The length of the CDR3 is 14 residues. V dropped 3 bases and J dropped 7; count of bases not matched to a gene: 8. CDR3 sequence: CAWSGTGYRNEQFF. DNA of the CDR3: TGTGCCTGGAGCGGGACAGGCTATCGGAATGAGCAGTTCTTC.

V and J are TRBV9 and TRBJ1-2, with 8 bases that match TRBD1. Trimming at V came to 6 bases and at J to 3 bases, leaving 4 bases not matched to a gene. Germline V lookup: CDR1 SGDLS, CDR2 YYNGEE. The CDR3 consists of 13 residues. The DNA of the CDR3 is TGTGCCAGCACGGCAGGGGGCGACTATGGCTACACCTTC. It specifies CASTAGGDYGYTF.

The chain couples TRBV9 to TRBJ1-6; the D is unclear. V dropped 1 base and J dropped 10 bases, with 9 bases sitting between them. Germline assignment: CDR1 SGDLS and CDR2 YYNGEE. This CDR3 has 13 residues. The DNA for the CDR3 is TGTGCCAGCAGCGTATCGGGAGAGTCACCCCTCCACTTT. Protein: CASSVSGESPLHF. Together with reference TRBV9 and TRBJ1-6, the CDR3 gives the full variable domain: DSGVTQTPKHLITATGQRVTLRCSPRSGDLSVYWYQQSLDQGLQFLIQYYNGEERAKGNILERFSAQQFPDLHSELNLSSLELGDSALYFCASSVSGESPLHFGNGTRLTVT.

V usage is TRBV28 and J usage is TRBJ1-6; D is possibly TRBD1 (5 bases). V was shortened by 7 bases and J by 8 bases, with 15 bases between the two germline ends. CDR3 length: 14 residues. Germline CDR1 MDHEN, CDR2 SYDVKM. The CDR3 nucleotides read TGTGCCAGCAATAGGGCAGGGTGGGATTCACCCCTCCACTTT. Protein: CASNRAGWDSPLHF.

This clone was observed a handful of times. This rearrangement joins TRBV30 to TRBJ1-1; maybe TRBD1 (6 bases). Per germline, CDR1 GTSNPN and CDR2 SVGIG (reference sequence). CDR3 length: 11 amino acids. The V and J ends lost 7 bases and 10 bases respectively, with 16 bases between them. In DNA, the CDR3 is TGTGCCTCCCCAGGGGTCCGTGGAGCTTTCTTT. The encoded protein is CASPGVRGAFF.

This sequence joins TRBV11-2 and TRBJ2-7; 7 bases are shared with TRBD1. Trimming at V came to 1 base and at J to 0 bases, leaving 3 bases not matched to a gene. Germline-derived CDR1 and CDR2 are SGHAT and FQNNGV. The CDR3 has 15 residues. The CDR3 spells CASSLGQGASYEQYV. Here the CDR3 DNA reads TGTGCCAGCAGCTTAGGACAGGGAGCCTCCTACGAGCAGTACGTC.

This rearrangement joins TRBV5-4 to TRBJ1-1; D uncertain. The CDR3 has 15 amino acids. Germline values: CDR1 SGHNT, CDR2 YYREEE (reference sequence). V was pared by 4 bases and J by 1 base, with 14 bases between. CDR3 sequence (DNA): TGTGCCAGCAGCACCGAGAGTTCGGGGAACACTGAAGCTTTCTTT. Amino acids: CASSTESSGNTEAFF.

This clone was observed a few times. This chain joins TRBV18 and TRBJ1-1; 8 positions match TRBD1. This CDR3 is built from 15 residues. Germline-derived CDR1 and CDR2 are KGHSH and LQKENI. V shed 6 bases and J 1 base; nucleotides not matched to a gene: 7. The CDR3 region has the DNA TGTGCCAGCTCTCAAACAGGGGGGGGGAACACTGAAGCTTTCTTT. This gives the protein CASSQTGGGNTEAFF.

The V call is TRBV6-5, the J call TRBJ2-1, with 8 bases lining up with TRBD1. The germline gives CDR1 MNHEY, CDR2 SVGAGI. The CDR3 covers 16 residues. The junction had 12 bases not matched to a gene; V was cut back by 4 bases and J by 7 bases. CDR3: CASSSNRGFYRNEQFF. The DNA for the CDR3 is TGTGCCAGCAGTTCCAACAGGGGGTTTTATAGAAATGAGCAGTTCTTC.